A single sample gave rise to the 2 T cell receptor beta chains below, sequenced in a study of cytomegalovirus exposure and HLA in healthy donors (dated by TCRdb to about 2017). Library preparation employed the immunoSEQ multiplex PCR assay. The multiplex PCR relied on a mix of 60 forward primers for TCR Vbeta segments and 13 reverse primers for TCR Jbeta segments. Not all clones reach the TCRdb copy of this immuneACCESS table, which keeps in-frame sequences only. Checked studies attribute under half of the gap to unresolved V genes and leave the rest unexplained. This sample holds fewer than 200,000 clones; about 80% were observed only once. Of the sample, approximately 1.5% is held by the ten largest clones. The sequenced sample consisted of PBMCs. The source of these receptors is a girl between 5 and 17 years old in good health and CMV-seropositive.

The chain links TRBV21-1 to TRBJ1-5; the table's TRBD1 call for D was not verified on the DNA. TRBV21-1 is designated a pseudogene. The CDR3 runs 19 residues. CDR3 in amino acids: CASSEGRDRGQGNNQPQHF. CDR3 sequence (DNA): TGTGCCAGCAGCGAGGGCAGGGACAGGGGCCAGGGGAACAATCAGCCCCAGCATTTT.

J is TRBJ2-5 and V is TRBV5-6; 14 bases fit TRBD2. The V gene end was trimmed by 4 bases and the J gene end by 5 bases; junction bases not matched to a gene: 4. The CDR3 is 15 amino acids. Germline values: CDR1 SGHDT, CDR2 YYEEEE. CDR3: CASSRLAGGRETQYF. The CDR3 nucleotides read TGTGCCAGCAGCAGACTAGCGGGGGGGCGGGAGACCCAGTACTTC.